The text below deals with one T cell receptor beta chain. In its sample, this clonotype was seen many times. Its antigen is not yet known. No much larger clonotype is one base removed from it; base qualities were not supplied. The sample comes from a study of T cells in Graves' hyperthyroidism and ophthalmopathy (dated by TCRdb to the late 2010s). Broadly, across the study: Peripheral blood was sampled at the time of initial diagnosis, prior to any treatment. To identify distinguishing TCR V-J signatures, a discovery cohort of 90 to 100 patients was used, comprising 43 with Graves' ophthalmopathy and some 57 with stable Graves' hyperthyroidism. An independent validation cohort of under 20 hyperthyroidism patients and about 16 patients who later progressed to ophthalmopathy tested prospective prediction of ophthalmopathy. The approximately 100 discovery patients were divided at random into training and test sets in a 7:3 ratio. In several Graves' hyperthyroidism patients, the study also compared T-cell repertoires from thyroid tissue with T-cell repertoires from blood. After blood sampling, hyperthyroidism patients were treated with methimazole at a starting dose of 30 mg daily, and ophthalmopathy patients were treated with high-dose intravenous methylprednisolone. TCR Vbeta CDR3 sequencing of fewer than 150 peripheral blood samples (over 40 ophthalmopathy, roughly 74 hyperthyroidism and some 17 progressor patients) is reported in the paper. General conclusions and limits of the study: Most expanded thyroid clonotypes (frequency above 0.001) were also detected in blood, a finding suggesting that blood repertoires may reflect thyroid immune responses. In validation, the model predicted progression to ophthalmopathy with around 71% sensitivity and approximately 78% specificity, a median of around six months before onset. No statistical method was used to fix the sample size in advance, and group allocation was not hidden from the investigators. A 13 V-J signature model separated ophthalmopathy from stable hyperthyroidism, with roughly 88% sensitivity and about 81% specificity in cross-validation and 80%/75% in testing.

Ophthalmopathy patients had moderately to severely active disease, Clinical Activity Score of at least 3, NOSPECS grade of at least 4, and duration under 3 months. Any patient with an uncontrolled infection, another autoimmune disease, pregnancy or lactation was excluded. Diagnoses were based on clinical symptoms, serum thyroxine and TRAb, thyroid ultrasound and orbital computed tomography. PBMCs were separated from 8 to 10 ml of fresh peripheral blood using Ficoll-Paque density gradient centrifugation. Trizol reagent was used to extract total RNA, and RNA quality was then checked on an Agilent 2100 Bioanalyzer. According to the germline V gene, CDR1 reads SQVTM and CDR2 reads ANQGSEA. Here V drops 5 bases and J drops 4 bases, and the junction holds 15 bases not matched to any gene. The cysteine opens and the phenylalanine closes a CDR3 of 17 amino acids. Just the 51-base CDR3 DNA is kept, in frame starting at base 1.

The TCR beta CDR3 regions were amplified from RNA transcripts. The first round of RT-PCR for the TCR CDR3 was performed with the HTBI primer set and the Qiagen OneStep RT-PCR kit. A second multiplex PCR round built the libraries, followed by size selection and purification. Libraries were sequenced paired-end with 100 bp reads on an Illumina HiSeq2000. Per the original workflow: Raw data were processed with SOAPnuke, discarding reads with adapters, uncalled bases, mean Phred below 15, or no exact constant-primer or identifier match. COPE v1.2.5 was used to merge high-quality paired reads, and clonotypes were defined as unique nucleotide sequences. MiTCR v1.1 was used to align clonotypes to the IMGT TRBV, TRBD and TRBJ reference segments. Analysis was restricted to V-J combinations with a frequency above 0.0001, which covered over 98% of repertoires. The TCS score was defined as F50 (clonal expansion) divided by E x V (chaos), with BLOSUM62-based TCRdist calculated between CDR3 peptides within each V-J. Welch's t-statistics and random forest reduced fewer than 550 V-J features to 10 to 15, which were used in a naive Bayes classifier (R e1071). Thyroid-blood repertoire similarity was quantified with the Morisita-Horn index. TCRdb reprocessed the public reads (quality trimming at Q25 with fastp, clone calling with MiXCR) and kept in-frame beta chains. Entries are consolidated by CDR3 protein sequence, retaining the most common genes and DNA. The V and J calls come from TCRdb's annotation, not from the publication. The sample table lists more than 500,000 distinct CDR3 sequences, roughly 14% of them with a count of one. About 3.9% of the sample goes to the ten largest clones.

The sample consisted of blood. The chain is encoded by TRBV29-1 joined to TRBJ1-2, with 11 bases matching TRBD1. The source of this sequence is a woman aged 40 to 55 with Graves' ophthalmopathy. The DNA reads as follows: TGCAGCGTTCAAAGGACGAGGACAGGGGGCGCGTCCTATGGCTACACCTTC. It is translated as CSVQRTRTGGASYGYTF.